Listed below are T cell receptor beta chains from one sample, sequenced in a study of shared clonotypes between healthy human individuals. The data were produced by immunoSEQ multiplex PCR, yet TCRdb's version contains in-frame clones alone and is incomplete. In the table there are some 2 million clones, about 95% of which are singletons. Sequencing was performed on naive CD8+ T cells sorted from blood. The receptors originated from a man in his late teens or twenties in good health. CDR3s include the opening cysteine and the closing phenylalanine or tryptophan. D genes are given only for firm matches. Rows may omit the clone size; those that give it use once, few, many or a size class.

J	size	D	V	CDR3	DNA
TRBJ2-2	NA	TRBD1	TRBV25-1	CASRETGGSPGELFF	TGTGCCAGCAGAGAGACAGGGGGAAGCCCCGGGGAGCTGTTTTTT
TRBJ1-1	NA	NA	TRBV4-1	CASSQEWSGVETEAFF	TGCGCCAGCAGCCAAGAATGGTCAGGGGTGGAAACTGAAGCTTTCTTT
TRBJ2-7	NA	NA	TRBV7-2	CASSFPGRTYEQYF	TGTGCCAGCAGCTTCCCGGGACGAACCTACGAGCAGTACTTC
TRBJ2-2	NA	TRBD1	TRBV4-1	CASSPRQGVTGELFF	TGCGCCAGCAGCCCCCGACAGGGGGTCACCGGGGAGCTGTTTTTT
TRBJ2-5	NA	NA	TRBV6-5	CASSYTGLQETQYF	TGTGCCAGCAGTTACACCGGGCTCCAAGAGACCCAGTACTTC
TRBJ1-5	few	TRBD1	TRBV27	CASRDRGPNQPQHF	TGTGCCAGCAGGGACAGGGGGCCGAATCAGCCCCAGCATTTT
TRBJ2-7	NA	TRBD1	TRBV30	CACQAPGTGPRRRSYEQYF	TGTGCCTGCCAAGCCCCCGGGACAGGACCCCGAAGGAGGTCCTACGAGCAGTACTTC
TRBJ2-3	NA	TRBD1	TRBV5-8	CASSLGQGIDTQYF	TGTGCCAGCAGCTTGGGACAGGGGATAGATACGCAGTATTTT
TRBJ1-4	NA	NA	TRBV30	CAWSVSTLGTNEKLFF	TGTGCCTGGAGTGTCTCCACGTTAGGGACTAATGAAAAACTGTTTTTT
TRBJ2-1	NA	NA	TRBV4-3	CASSQDAHNEQFF	TGCGCCAGCAGCCAAGACGCCCACAATGAGCAGTTCTTC
TRBJ1-4	NA	NA	TRBV13	CASETESATNEKLFF	TGTGCCAGCGAAACCGAGTCTGCAACTAATGAAAAACTGTTTTTT
TRBJ1-1	NA	TRBD1	TRBV7-9	CASTGRTGGPMNTEAFF	TGTGCCAGCACCGGGCGGACAGGAGGACCCATGAACACTGAAGCTTTCTTT
TRBJ2-3	NA	NA	TRBV27	CASSLSQAGDTQYF	TGTGCCAGCAGTTTATCCCAGGCGGGGGATACGCAGTATTTT
TRBJ2-5	NA	TRBD1	TRBV5-8	CASRDRGRETQYF	TGTGCCAGCAGGGACAGGGGTCGAGAGACCCAGTACTTC
TRBJ1-2	once	TRBD1	TRBV4-1	CASSRGQGNGYTF	TGCGCCAGCAGCCGAGGACAGGGCAACGGCTACACCTTC
TRBJ2-2	NA	TRBD2	TRBV4-3	CASSPILAGDAGELFF	TGCGCCAGCAGCCCGATACTAGCGGGAGACGCCGGGGAGCTGTTTTTT
TRBJ2-7	NA	NA	TRBV9	CATGPGEGYEQYF	TGTGCAACGGGGCCGGGAGAAGGGTACGAGCAGTACTTC
TRBJ2-5	NA	TRBD2	TRBV7-6	CASSPLAGGPETQYF	TGTGCCAGCAGCCCTTTAGCGGGAGGTCCCGAGACCCAGTACTTC
TRBJ2-1	NA	TRBD2	TRBV30	CAWASGGPSYNEQFF	TGTGCCTGGGCTAGCGGGGGGCCCTCCTACAATGAGCAGTTCTTC
TRBJ2-7	few	NA	TRBV5-6	CASSLGGQLYEQYF	TGTGCCAGCAGCCTCGGGGGACAGCTGTACGAGCAGTACTTC
TRBJ1-6	NA	TRBD1	TRBV11-2	CASSFAQGAYSPLHF	TGTGCCAGCAGCTTTGCGCAGGGGGCTTATTCACCCCTCCACTTT
TRBJ2-3	NA	NA	TRBV7-6	CASSPGLASTDTQYF	TGTGCCAGCAGCCCCGGGCTGGCTAGCACGGATACGCAGTATTTT
TRBJ2-2	NA	NA	TRBV28	CASSDRSTGELFF	TGTGCCAGCAGTGATCGAAGTACCGGGGAGCTGTTTTTT
TRBJ2-5	NA	TRBD1	TRBV27	CASSLSRVTGEETQYF	TGTGCCAGCAGTTTATCGAGGGTTACAGGGGAGGAGACCCAGTACTTC
TRBJ1-5	NA	TRBD1	TRBV9	CASSHTGVSNQPQHF	TGTGCCAGCAGTCATACAGGGGTTAGCAATCAGCCCCAGCATTTT
TRBJ2-1	NA	NA	TRBV29-1	CSVPTGDLYNEQFF	TGCAGCGTTCCAACTGGTGATTTATACAATGAGCAGTTCTTC
TRBJ2-5	once	NA	TRBV6-6	CASSYSDSRETQYF	TGTGCCAGCAGTTACTCGGATAGCCGGGAGACCCAGTACTTC
TRBJ2-3	once	NA	TRBV7-9	CASSHLADTQYF	TGTGCCAGCAGCCACCTCGCAGATACGCAGTATTTT
TRBJ2-7	NA	TRBD2	TRBV27	CASSPLAGVGEQYF	TGTGCCAGCAGTCCCCTAGCGGGAGTTGGCGAGCAGTACTTC
TRBJ1-1	NA	NA	TRBV18	CASSPPGLTEAFF	TGTGCCAGCTCACCACCGGGGCTCACTGAAGCTTTCTTT
TRBJ2-3	NA	TRBD2	TRBV2	CASSQGLAGGTDTQYF	TGTGCCAGCAGTCAAGGACTAGCGGGGGGCACAGATACGCAGTATTTT
TRBJ2-5	NA	NA	TRBV11-2	CASSRDFSQETQYF	TGTGCCAGCAGCCGGGACTTTTCCCAAGAGACCCAGTACTTC
TRBJ2-5	NA	NA	TRBV27	CASSLSRGETQYF	TGTGCCAGCAGTTTAAGCAGGGGAGAGACCCAGTACTTC
TRBJ2-7	NA	NA	TRBV19	CASSIGRVHEQYF	TGTGCCAGTAGTATAGGCAGGGTCCACGAGCAGTACTTC
TRBJ1-1	NA	NA	TRBV5-5	CASSLSQNWMAFF	TGTGCCAGCAGCTTGAGTCAGAACTGGATGGCTTTCTTT
TRBJ2-2	NA	NA	TRBV30	CAWSEGANTGELFF	TGTGCCTGGAGTGAGGGGGCGAACACCGGGGAGCTGTTTTTT
TRBJ1-4	NA	NA	TRBV6-5	CASRRISTNEKLFF	TGTGCCAGCAGGCGGATATCAACTAATGAAAAACTGTTTTTT
TRBJ2-7	NA	NA	TRBV11-1	CASSSFSGEQYF	TGTGCCAGCAGCTCGTTCTCGGGGGAGCAGTACTTC
TRBJ1-1	NA	NA	TRBV27	CASSLRGREAFF	TGTGCCAGCAGTTTACGGGGCAGGGAAGCTTTCTTT
TRBJ1-1	NA	TRBD1	TRBV5-6	CASSWGQAINTEAFF	TGTGCCAGCAGCTGGGGACAGGCGATAAACACTGAAGCTTTCTTT
TRBJ1-1	NA	NA	TRBV6-5	CASSQVESTEAFF	TGTGCCAGCAGCCAAGTCGAGAGTACAGAAGCTTTCTTT
TRBJ2-5	once	TRBD1	TRBV2	CASYPGTGPLETQYF	TGTGCCAGCTACCCCGGGACAGGGCCTTTAGAGACCCAGTACTTC
TRBJ2-5	NA	TRBD1	TRBV29-1	CIKGDRVMETQYF	TGCATAAAAGGGGACAGGGTTATGGAGACCCAGTACTTC
TRBJ1-1	NA	NA	TRBV4-2	CASSQDALVEPFF	TGTGCCAGCAGCCAAGATGCCCTCGTCGAACCTTTCTTT
TRBJ1-1	NA	NA	TRBV7-9	CASSLALGTEAFF	TGTGCCAGCAGCTTAGCGCTGGGCACCGAAGCTTTCTTT
TRBJ2-7	NA	NA	TRBV13	CASSDLSTEQYF	TGTGCCAGCAGCGACCTCTCGACAGAGCAGTACTTC